The 8 T cell receptor beta chains in this list originate from one sample, sequenced in a study of patients and donors after allogeneic stem cell transplantation. From the RT-PCR reads, TCRdb called clonotypes with MiXCR, one entry per CDR3 protein. The table lists about 74,000 distinct CDR3 sequences, around 27% of them singletons. The sequenced material came from blood, either unsorted or a sorted T cell fraction (not recorded which). The receptors originated from a human donor who was either an allogeneic HSCT recipient or a stem cell or donor lymphocyte infusion donor (not recorded which). It is not recorded whose cells these are; they may come from a transplant donor.

This chain connects TRBV27 to TRBJ2-7; possibly TRBD1 or TRBD2 for D (5 bases each). V lost 2 bases and J 3 bases, leaving 17 bases between the germline ends. CDR1 is MNHEY, CDR2 SMNVEV, per germline (reference sequence). The CDR3 sequence is 16 residues long. The CDR3 DNA sequence: TGTGCCAGCAGTTTAATGTGGGACGGAAGGGGCTACGAGCAGTACTTC. Translation gives CASSLMWDGRGYEQYF.

The chain recombines TRBV30 with TRBJ1-3; D gene unclear. This CDR3 has 14 amino acids. V was clipped by 0 bases and J by 2 bases, with 8 bases between them. CDR1 GTSNPN and CDR2 SVGIG come from the germline V gene (reference sequence). The CDR3 region is CAWSVFGAGNTIYF. In DNA, the CDR3 is TGTGCCTGGAGTGTCTTCGGCGCTGGAAACACCATATATTTT.

In this sample, this clonotype turned up a few times. The chain joins TRBV11-2 to TRBJ2-2, with D possibly called TRBD1 or TRBD2 (6 bases each). The CDR3 is 16 amino acids. Germline CDR1 is SGHAT and CDR2 is FQNNGV. With 5 bases removed from V and 6 bases from J, the gap between germline ends came to 19 bases. The CDR3 here is CASSLSFFGGAGELFF. CDR3 coding DNA: TGTGCCAGCAGCCTTAGTTTCTTCGGGGGCGCCGGGGAGCTGTTTTTT.

V gene TRBV12-3 or TRBV12-4 combines with J gene TRBJ2-2, with D tentatively TRBD1 or TRBD2 (6 bases each). Trimming left V 4 bases short and J 5 bases short, with 11 bases between. The CDR3 sequence is 14 residues long. CDR3 sequence (DNA): TGTGCCAGCAGTTGGGGGGCGAGGACCGGGGAGCTGTTTTTT. Translating it yields CASSWGARTGELFF.

This clonotype was seen a few times. J is TRBJ1-1 and V is TRBV7-9; 8 positions match TRBD1. Germline V CDR1 and CDR2: SEHNR, FQNEAQ (reference sequence). Trimming at V came to 5 bases and at J to 0 bases, leaving 8 bases not matched to a gene. The CDR3 spans 16 residues. The CDR3 reads CASSPHPRGLNTEAFF. CDR3 nucleotide sequence: TGTGCCAGCAGCCCCCATCCCAGGGGGCTGAACACTGAAGCTTTCTTT.

V gene TRBV5-6 combines with J gene TRBJ2-1, with TRBD2 matching 8 bases. The trim removed 6 bases at V and 6 bases at J, leaving 11 bases unmatched. The CDR3 contains 15 residues. Looked up from germline, CDR1 is SGHDT and CDR2 is YYEEEE. The CDR3 reads CASKDLAREANEQFF. The CDR3 bases are TGTGCCAGCAAAGACCTAGCGCGGGAGGCCAATGAGCAGTTCTTC.

This clonotype has only a few counts. The chain employs TRBV12-3 or TRBV12-4 and TRBJ1-5, with D uncertain. Deletions cut 1 base from V and 2 bases from J, with 12 bases between. CDR3 length: 16 residues. The CDR3 DNA sequence: TGTGCCAGCAGTTTAGTGCCGGGTTTGGGCAATCAGCCCCAGCATTTT. This encodes CASSLVPGLGNQPQHF.

This chain joins TRBV20-1 and TRBJ1-1, with 7 bases fitting TRBD1. CDR1 is DFQATT and CDR2 is SNEGSKA in the germline V gene (reference sequence). The CDR3 runs 14 residues. Trimming at V came to 0 bases and at J to 1 base, leaving 2 bases not matched to a gene. The CDR3 here is CSARDYRGNTEAFF. The CDR3 DNA reads TGCAGTGCTAGAGACTACAGGGGGAACACTGAAGCTTTCTTT.